This TCR beta chain emerged from a study of T cell repertoires in cytomegalovirus infection. About the study: From public TCR beta signatures came an indication of both CMV infection and matching HLA type.

MiXCR, applied by TCRdb to the reads, yields one record per CDR3 protein. The sample yields some 150,000 distinct CDR3 sequences, 23% seen once. With regard to this clonotype: Antigen specificity is unknown.

Overall study findings and caveats: HLA-C-restricted CMV-specific TCR beta clonotypes prevailed in the ex vivo response.

Germline assignment: CDR1 MDHEN and CDR2 SYDVKM. The V gene lost 6 bases and the J gene lost 2 bases, with 17 bases spanning the gap. The CDR3 is 15 residues long. The receptor was derived from a human donor in good health (CMV status not recorded). Some clones in this sample may be carry-over from other donors' samples. The J gene is TRBJ2-7, the V gene TRBV28; D is perhaps TRBD2 (5 bases). The sequencing sample was made of PBMCs. The CDR3 is CASRPRQRPPYEQYF. CDR3 coding DNA: TGTGCCAGCAGACCTCGTCAGCGGCCCCCCTACGAGCAGTACTTC.